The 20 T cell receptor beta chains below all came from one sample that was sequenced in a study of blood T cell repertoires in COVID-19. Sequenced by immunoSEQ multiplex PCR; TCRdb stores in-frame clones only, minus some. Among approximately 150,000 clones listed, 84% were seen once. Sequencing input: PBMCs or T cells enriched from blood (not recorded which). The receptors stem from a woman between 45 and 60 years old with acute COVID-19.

CDR3 sequence (DNA): TGTGCCAGCAGTGACAGTCAAGAGACCCAGTACTTC. This codes for CASSDSQETQYF. The chain employs TRBV6-1 and TRBJ2-5; D remains ambiguous. Trimming removed 3 bases at V and 2 bases at J, with 4 bases between. The CDR3 spans 12 residues. Germline CDR1 reads MNHNS; CDR2 reads SASEGT.

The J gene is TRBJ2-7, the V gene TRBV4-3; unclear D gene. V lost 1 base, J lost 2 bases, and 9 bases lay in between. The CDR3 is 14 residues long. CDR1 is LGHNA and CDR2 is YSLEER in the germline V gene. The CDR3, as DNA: TGCGCCAGCAGCCAAGGTCTGGGCGCCTACGAGCAGTACTTC. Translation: CASSQGLGAYEQYF.

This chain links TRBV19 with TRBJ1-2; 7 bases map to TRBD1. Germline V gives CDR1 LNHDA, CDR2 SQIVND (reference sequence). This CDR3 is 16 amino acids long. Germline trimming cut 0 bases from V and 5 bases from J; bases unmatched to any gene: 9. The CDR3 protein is CASSIDRETGRYGYTF. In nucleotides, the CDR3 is TGTGCCAGTAGTATAGATCGTGAGACAGGGCGGTATGGCTACACCTTC.

This CDR3 is CASSIERQGVGGYTF. The CDR3, as DNA: TGTGCCAGTAGTATAGAGCGACAGGGGGTGGGCGGCTACACCTTC. The chain is built from TRBV19 and TRBJ1-2, with 9 bases fitting TRBD1. The germline gives CDR1 LNHDA, CDR2 SQIVND (reference sequence). V was clipped by 0 bases and J by 8 bases; unmatched bases: 7. The CDR3 is made up of 15 amino acids.

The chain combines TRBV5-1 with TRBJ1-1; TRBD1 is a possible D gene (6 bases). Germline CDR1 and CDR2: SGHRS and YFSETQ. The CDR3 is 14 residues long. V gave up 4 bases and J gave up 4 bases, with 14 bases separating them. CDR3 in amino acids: CASSPSTGSTEAFF. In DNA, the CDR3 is TGCGCCAGCAGCCCATCTACAGGGAGCACTGAAGCTTTCTTT.

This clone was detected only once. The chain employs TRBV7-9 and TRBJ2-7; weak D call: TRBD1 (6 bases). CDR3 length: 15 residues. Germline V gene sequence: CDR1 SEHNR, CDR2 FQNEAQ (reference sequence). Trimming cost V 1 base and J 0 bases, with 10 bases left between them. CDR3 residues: CASSLEGGSSYEQYF. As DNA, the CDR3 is TGTGCCAGCAGCTTAGAAGGGGGTAGCTCCTACGAGCAGTACTTC.

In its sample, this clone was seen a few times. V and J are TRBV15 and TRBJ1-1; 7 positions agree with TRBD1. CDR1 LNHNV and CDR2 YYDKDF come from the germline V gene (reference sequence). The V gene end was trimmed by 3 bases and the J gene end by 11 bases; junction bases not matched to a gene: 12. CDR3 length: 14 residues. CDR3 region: CATSSTDRAQEAFF. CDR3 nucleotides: TGTGCCACCAGCAGTACTGACAGGGCCCAGGAGGCTTTCTTT.

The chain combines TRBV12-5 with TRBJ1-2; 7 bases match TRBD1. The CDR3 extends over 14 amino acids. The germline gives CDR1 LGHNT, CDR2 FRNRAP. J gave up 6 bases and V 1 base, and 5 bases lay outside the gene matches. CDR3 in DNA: TGTGCTAGTGGTTTGGCGGGGACAGTCCATGGCTACACCTTC. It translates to CASGLAGTVHGYTF.

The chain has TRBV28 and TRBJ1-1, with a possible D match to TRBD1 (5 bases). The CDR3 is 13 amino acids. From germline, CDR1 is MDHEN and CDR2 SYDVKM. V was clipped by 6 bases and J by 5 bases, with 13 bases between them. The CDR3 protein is CASRGSGLTEAFF. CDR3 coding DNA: TGTGCCAGCAGGGGATCAGGGTTAACTGAAGCTTTCTTT.

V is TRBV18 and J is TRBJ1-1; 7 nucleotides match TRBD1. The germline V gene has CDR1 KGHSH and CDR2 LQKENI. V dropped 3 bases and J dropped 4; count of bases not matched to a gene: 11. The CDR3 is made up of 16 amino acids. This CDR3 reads CASSPLQGTAPTEAFF. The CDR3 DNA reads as TGTGCCAGCTCACCGTTACAGGGGACGGCCCCCACTGAAGCTTTCTTT.

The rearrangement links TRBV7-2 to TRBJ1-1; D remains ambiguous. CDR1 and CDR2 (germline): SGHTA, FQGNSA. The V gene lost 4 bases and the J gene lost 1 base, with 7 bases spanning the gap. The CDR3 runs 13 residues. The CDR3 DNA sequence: TGTGCCAGCAGCTCCCATCAGAACACTGAAGCTTTCTTT. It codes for CASSSHQNTEAFF. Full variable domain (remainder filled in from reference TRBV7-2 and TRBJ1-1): GAGVSQSPSNKVTEKGKDVELRCDPISGHTALYWYRQSLGQGLEFLIYFQGNSAPDKSGLPSDRFSAERTGGSVSTLTIQRTQQEDSAVYLCASSSHQNTEAFFGQGTRLTVV.

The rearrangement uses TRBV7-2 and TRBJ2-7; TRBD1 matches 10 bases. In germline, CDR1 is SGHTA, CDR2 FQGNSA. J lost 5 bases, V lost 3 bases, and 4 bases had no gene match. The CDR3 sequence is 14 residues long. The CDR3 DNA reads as TGTGCCAGCAGCTTCGCGGGACAGGGGAACGAGCAGTACTTC. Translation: CASSFAGQGNEQYF.

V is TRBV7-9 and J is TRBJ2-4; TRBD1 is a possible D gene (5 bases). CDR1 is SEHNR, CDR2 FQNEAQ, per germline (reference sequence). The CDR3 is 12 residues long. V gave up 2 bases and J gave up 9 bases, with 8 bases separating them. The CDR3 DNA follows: TGTGCCAGCAGCTTAATTCAGGGCATTCAGTACTTC. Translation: CASSLIQGIQYF.

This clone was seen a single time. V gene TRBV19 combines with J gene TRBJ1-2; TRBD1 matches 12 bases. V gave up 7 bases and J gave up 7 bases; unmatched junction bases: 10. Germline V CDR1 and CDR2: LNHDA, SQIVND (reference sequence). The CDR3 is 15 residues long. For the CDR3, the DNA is TGTGCCAGTAAACCCGGGACAGGGGGCCGGTTTGGCTACACCTTC. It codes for CASKPGTGGRFGYTF.

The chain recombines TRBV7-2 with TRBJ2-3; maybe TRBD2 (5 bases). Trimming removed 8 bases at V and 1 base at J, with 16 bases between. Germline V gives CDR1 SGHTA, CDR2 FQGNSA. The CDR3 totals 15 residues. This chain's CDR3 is CASEMVGVGTDTQYF. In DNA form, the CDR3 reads TGTGCCAGCGAAATGGTGGGAGTGGGCACAGATACGCAGTATTTT.

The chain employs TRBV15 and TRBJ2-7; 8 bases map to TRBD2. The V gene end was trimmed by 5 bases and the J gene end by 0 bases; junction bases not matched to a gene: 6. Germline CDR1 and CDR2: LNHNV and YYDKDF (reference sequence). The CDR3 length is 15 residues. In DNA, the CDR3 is TGTGCCACCAGCCCCGGGGGGGTGGGCTCCTACGAGCAGTACTTC. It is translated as CATSPGGVGSYEQYF.

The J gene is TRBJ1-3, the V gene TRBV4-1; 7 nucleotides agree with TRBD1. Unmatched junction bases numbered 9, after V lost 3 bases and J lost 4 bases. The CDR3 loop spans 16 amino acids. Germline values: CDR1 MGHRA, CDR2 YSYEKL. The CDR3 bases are TGCGCCAGCAGCCATCTTGAGACAGGGTACGGAAACACCATATATTTT. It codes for CASSHLETGYGNTIYF.

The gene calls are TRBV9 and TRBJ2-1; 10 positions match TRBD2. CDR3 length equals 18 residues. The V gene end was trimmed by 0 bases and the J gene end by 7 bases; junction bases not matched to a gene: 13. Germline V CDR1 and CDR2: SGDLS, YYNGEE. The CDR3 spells CASSVGEKAGGLVNEQFF. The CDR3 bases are TGTGCCAGCAGCGTAGGAGAGAAAGCGGGAGGGCTTGTGAATGAGCAGTTCTTC.

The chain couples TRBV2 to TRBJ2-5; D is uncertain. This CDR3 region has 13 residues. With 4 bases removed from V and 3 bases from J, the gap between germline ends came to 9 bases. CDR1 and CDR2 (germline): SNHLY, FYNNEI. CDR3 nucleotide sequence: TGTGCCAGCAGTGGTCCCCACAAAGAGACCCAGTACTTC. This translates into CASSGPHKETQYF.

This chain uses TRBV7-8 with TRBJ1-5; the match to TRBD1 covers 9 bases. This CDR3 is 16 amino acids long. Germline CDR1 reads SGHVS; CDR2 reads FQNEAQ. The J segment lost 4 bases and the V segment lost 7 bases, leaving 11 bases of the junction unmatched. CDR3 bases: TGTGCCAGCACCCAAGGCCCGACAGGGGGGAATCAGCCCCAGCATTTT. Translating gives CASTQGPTGGNQPQHF. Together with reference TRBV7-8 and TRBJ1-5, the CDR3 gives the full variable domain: GAGVSQSPRYKVAKRGQDVALRCDPISGHVSLFWYQQALGQGPEFLTYFQNEAQLDKSGLPSDRFFAERPEGSVSTLKIQRTQQEDSAVYLCASTQGPTGGNQPQHFGDGTRLSIL.